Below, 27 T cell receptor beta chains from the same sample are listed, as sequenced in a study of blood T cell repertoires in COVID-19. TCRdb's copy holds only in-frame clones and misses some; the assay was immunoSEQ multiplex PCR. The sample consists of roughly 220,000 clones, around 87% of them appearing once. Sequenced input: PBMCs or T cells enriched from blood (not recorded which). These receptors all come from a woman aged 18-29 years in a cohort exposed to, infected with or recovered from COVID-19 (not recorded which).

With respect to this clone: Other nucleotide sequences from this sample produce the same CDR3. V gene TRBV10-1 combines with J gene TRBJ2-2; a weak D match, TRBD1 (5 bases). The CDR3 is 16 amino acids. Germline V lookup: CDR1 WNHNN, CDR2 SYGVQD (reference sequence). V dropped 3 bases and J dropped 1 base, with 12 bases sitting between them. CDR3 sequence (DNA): TGCGCCAGCAGTGATAGAGGACATCGGAACACCGGGGAGCTGTTTTTT. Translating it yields CASSDRGHRNTGELFF.

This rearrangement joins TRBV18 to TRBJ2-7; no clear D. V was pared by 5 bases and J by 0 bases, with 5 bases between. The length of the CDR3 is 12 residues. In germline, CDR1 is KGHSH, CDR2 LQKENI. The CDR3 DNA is TGTGCCAGCTCATCCAGCTCCTACGAGCAGTACTTC. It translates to CASSSSSYEQYF.

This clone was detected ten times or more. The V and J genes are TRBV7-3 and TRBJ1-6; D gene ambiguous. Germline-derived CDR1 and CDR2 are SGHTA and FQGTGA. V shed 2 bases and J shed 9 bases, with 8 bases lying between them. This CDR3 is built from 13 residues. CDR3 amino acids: CASSLASTSPLHF. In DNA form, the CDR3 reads TGTGCCAGCAGCTTAGCCTCTACTTCACCCCTCCACTTT.

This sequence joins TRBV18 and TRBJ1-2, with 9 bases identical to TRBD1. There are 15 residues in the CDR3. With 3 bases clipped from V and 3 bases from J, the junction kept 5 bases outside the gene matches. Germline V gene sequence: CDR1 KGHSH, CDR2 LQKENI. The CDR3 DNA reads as TGTGCCAGCTCACCGCGACAGGGGGACGACTATGGCTACACCTTC. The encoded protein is CASSPRQGDDYGYTF.

CDR3 amino acids: CASSFWRGAAPDTQYF. The CDR3 DNA reads as TGTGCCAGCAGCTTTTGGCGGGGGGCGGCCCCAGATACGCAGTATTTT. This rearrangement joins TRBV12-1 to TRBJ2-3; the table gives TRBD2 as D, unverified against the DNA. TRBV12-1 is designated a pseudogene. This CDR3 has 16 residues.

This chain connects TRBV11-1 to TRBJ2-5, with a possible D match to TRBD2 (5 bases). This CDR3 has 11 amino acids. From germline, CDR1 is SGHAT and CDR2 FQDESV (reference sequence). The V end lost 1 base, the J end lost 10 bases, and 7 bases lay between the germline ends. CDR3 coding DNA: TGTGCCAGCAGCTTAGGAGAGGGCCAGTACTTC. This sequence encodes CASSLGEGQYF.

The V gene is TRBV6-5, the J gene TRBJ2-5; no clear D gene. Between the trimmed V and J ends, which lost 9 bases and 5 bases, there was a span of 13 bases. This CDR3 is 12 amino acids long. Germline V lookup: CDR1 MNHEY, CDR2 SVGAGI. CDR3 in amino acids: CASALRGETQYF. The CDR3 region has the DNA TGTGCCAGTGCGCTCCGAGGTGAGACCCAGTACTTC.

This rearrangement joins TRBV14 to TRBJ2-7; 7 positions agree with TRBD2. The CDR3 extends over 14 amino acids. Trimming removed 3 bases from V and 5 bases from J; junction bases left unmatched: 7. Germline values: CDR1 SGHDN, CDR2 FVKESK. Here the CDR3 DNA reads TGTGCCAGCAGCCACGGGGGGTGGGAAGACGAGCAGTACTTC. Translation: CASSHGGWEDEQYF.

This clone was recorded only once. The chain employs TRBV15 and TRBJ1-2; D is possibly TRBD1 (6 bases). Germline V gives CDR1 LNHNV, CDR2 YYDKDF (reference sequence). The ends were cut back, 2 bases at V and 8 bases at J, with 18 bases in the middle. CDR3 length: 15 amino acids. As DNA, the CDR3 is TGTGCCACCAGCAGATCGGGGGGGACACCCGGAGGCTACACCTTC. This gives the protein CATSRSGGTPGGYTF.

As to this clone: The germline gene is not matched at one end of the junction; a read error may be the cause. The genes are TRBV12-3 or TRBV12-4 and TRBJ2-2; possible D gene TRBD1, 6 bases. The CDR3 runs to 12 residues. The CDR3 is CASQGNPGELFF. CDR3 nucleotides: TGTGCCAGCCAGGGGAACCCCGGGGAGCTGTTTTTT.

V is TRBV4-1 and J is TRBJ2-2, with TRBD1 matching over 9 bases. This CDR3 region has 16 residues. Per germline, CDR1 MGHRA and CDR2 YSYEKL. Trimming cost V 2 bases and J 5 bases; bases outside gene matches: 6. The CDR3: CASSQWTGTGTGELFF. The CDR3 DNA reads TGCGCCAGCAGCCAATGGACCGGGACAGGGACCGGGGAGCTGTTTTTT.

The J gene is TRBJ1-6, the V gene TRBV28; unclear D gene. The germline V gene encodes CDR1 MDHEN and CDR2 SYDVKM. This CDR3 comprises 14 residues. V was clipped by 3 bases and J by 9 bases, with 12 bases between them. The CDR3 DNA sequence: TGTGCCAGCAGTTTCGAGGTAACGGGTTCACCCCTCCACTTT. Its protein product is CASSFEVTGSPLHF.

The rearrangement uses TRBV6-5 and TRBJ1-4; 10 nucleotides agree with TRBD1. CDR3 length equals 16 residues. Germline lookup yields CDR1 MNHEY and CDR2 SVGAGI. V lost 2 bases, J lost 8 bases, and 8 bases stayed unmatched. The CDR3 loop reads CASSYGTGELGEKLFF. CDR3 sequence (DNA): TGTGCCAGCAGTTACGGGACAGGGGAGCTGGGGGAAAAACTGTTTTTT.

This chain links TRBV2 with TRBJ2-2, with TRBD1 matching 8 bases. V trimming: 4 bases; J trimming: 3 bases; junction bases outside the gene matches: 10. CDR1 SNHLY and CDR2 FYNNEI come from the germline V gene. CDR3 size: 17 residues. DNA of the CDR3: TGTGCCAGCAGTGGTTTCGGACAGGGATTGGACACCGGGGAGCTGTTTTTT. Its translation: CASSGFGQGLDTGELFF.

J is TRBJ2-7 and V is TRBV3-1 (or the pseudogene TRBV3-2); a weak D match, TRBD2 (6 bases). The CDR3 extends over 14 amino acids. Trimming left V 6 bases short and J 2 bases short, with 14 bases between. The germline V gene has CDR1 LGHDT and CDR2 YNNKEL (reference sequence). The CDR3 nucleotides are TGTGCCAGCAGTCCCGGGACTCCCACCTACGAGCAGTACTTC. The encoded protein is CASSPGTPTYEQYF.

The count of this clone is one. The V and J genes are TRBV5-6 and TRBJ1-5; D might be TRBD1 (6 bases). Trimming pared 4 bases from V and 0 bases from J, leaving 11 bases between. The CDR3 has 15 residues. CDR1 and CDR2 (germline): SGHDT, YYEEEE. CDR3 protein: CASSLGQHSNQPQHF. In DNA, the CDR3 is TGTGCCAGCAGCCTCGGACAGCATAGCAATCAGCCCCAGCATTTT.

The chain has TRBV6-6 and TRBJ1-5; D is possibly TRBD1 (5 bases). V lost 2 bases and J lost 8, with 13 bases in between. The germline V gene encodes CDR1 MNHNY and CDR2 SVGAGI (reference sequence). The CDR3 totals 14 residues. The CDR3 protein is CASSYNGGSEPQHF. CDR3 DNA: TGTGCCAGCAGTTACAACGGGGGTTCGGAGCCCCAGCATTTT.

CDR3 sequence reads: CASSESFAGGGYNEQFF. The CDR3 DNA reads TGCGCCAGCAGTGAGTCTTTTGCGGGAGGGGGATACAATGAGCAGTTCTTC. The chain recombines TRBV10-1 with TRBJ2-1, with TRBD2 matching 9 bases. V lost 0 bases, J lost 4 bases, and 7 bases stayed unmatched. This CDR3 is 17 amino acids long. CDR1 is WNHNN, CDR2 SYGVQD, per germline (reference sequence).

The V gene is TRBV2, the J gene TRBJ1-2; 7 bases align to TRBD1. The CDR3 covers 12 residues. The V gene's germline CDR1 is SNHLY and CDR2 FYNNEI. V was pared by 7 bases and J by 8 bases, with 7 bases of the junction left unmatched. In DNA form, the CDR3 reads TGTGCCAGCACTGTAAGGGGGCTCGGCTACACCTTC. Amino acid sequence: CASTVRGLGYTF. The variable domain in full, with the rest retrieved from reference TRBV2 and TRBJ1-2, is EPEVTQTPSHQVTQMGQEVILRCVPISNHLYFYWYRQILGQKVEFLVSFYNNEISEKSEIFDDQFSVERPDGSNFTLKIRSTKLEDSAMYFCASTVRGLGYTFGSGTRLTVV.

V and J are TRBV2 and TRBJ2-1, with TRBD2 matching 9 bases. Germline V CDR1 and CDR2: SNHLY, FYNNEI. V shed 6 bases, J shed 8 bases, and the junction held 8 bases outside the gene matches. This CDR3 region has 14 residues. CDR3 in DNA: TGTGCCAGCAGCAAAATACTAGCGGGTGATGAGCAGTTCTTC. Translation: CASSKILAGDEQFF. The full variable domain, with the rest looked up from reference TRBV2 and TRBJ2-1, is EPEVTQTPSHQVTQMGQEVILRCVPISNHLYFYWYRQILGQKVEFLVSFYNNEISEKSEIFDDQFSVERPDGSNFTLKIRSTKLEDSAMYFCASSKILAGDEQFFGPGTRLTVL.

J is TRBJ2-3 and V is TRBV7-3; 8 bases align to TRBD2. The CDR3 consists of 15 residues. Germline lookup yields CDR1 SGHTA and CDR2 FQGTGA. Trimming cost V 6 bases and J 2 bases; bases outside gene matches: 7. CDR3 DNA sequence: TGTGCCAGCAGTCACACTAGCGGCGACACAGATACGCAGTATTTT. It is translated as CASSHTSGDTDTQYF.

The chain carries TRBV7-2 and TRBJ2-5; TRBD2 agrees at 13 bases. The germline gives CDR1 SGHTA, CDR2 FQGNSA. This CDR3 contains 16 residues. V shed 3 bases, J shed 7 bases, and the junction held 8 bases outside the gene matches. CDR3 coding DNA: TGTGCCAGCAGCTTGGGGACTAGCGGGACTACCTGGACCCAGTACTTC. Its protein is CASSLGTSGTTWTQYF.

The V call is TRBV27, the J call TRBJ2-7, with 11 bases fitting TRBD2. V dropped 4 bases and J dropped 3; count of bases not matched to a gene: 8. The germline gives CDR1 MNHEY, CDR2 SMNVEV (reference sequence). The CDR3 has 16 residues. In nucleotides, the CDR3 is TGTGCCAGCAGTTCCACCTTCGGGACTAGCGGCTACGAGCAGTACTTC. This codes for CASSSTFGTSGYEQYF.

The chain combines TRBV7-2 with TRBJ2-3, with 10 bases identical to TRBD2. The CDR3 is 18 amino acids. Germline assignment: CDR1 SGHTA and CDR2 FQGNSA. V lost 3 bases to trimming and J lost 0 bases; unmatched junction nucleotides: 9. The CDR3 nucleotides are TGTGCCAGCAGCTTGCTTAGCGGGAGGTCGCCTAGCACAGATACGCAGTATTTT. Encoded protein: CASSLLSGRSPSTDTQYF.

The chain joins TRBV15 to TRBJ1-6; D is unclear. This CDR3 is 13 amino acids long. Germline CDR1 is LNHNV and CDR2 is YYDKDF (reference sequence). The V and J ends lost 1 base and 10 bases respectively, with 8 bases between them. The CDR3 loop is CATSRASRSPLHF. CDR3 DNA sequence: TGTGCCACCAGCAGAGCGAGTCGATCACCCCTCCACTTT.

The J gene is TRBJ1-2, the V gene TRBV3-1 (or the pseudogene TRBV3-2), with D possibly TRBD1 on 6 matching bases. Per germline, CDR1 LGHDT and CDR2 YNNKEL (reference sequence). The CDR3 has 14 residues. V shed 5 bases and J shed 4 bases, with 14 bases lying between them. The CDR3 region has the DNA TGTGCCAGCAGCGCCCGGACAGTCGTCTATGGCTACACCTTC. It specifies CASSARTVVYGYTF.

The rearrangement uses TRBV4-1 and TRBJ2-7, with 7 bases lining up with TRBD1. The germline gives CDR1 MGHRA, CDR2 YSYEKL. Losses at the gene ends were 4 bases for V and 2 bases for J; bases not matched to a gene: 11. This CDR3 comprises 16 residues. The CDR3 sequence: CASSPYRDRETYEQYF. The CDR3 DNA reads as TGCGCCAGCAGCCCCTACCGGGACAGAGAGACCTACGAGCAGTACTTC.